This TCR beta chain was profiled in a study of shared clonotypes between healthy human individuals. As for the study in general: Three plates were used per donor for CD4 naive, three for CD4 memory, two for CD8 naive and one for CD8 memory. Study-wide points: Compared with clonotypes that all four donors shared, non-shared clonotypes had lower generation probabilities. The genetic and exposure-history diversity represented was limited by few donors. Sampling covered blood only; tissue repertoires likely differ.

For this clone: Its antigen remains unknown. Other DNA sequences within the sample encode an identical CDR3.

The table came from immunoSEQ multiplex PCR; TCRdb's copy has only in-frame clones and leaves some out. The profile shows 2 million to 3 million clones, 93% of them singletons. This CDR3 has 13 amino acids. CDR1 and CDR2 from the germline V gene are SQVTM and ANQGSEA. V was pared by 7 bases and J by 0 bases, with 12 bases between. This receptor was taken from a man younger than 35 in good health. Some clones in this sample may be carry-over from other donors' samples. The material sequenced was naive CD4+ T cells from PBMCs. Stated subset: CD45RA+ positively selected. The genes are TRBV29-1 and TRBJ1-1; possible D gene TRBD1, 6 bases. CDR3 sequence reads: CSARGLMNTEAFF. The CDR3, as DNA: TGCAGCGCCCGGGGGCTCATGAACACTGAAGCTTTCTTT. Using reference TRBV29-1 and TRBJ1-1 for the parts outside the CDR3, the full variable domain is SAVISQKPSRDICQRGTSLTIQCQVDSQVTMMFWYRQQPGQSLTLIATANQGSEATYESGFVIDKFPISRPNLTFSTLTVSNMSPEDSSIYLCSARGLMNTEAFFGQGTRLTVV.